The 27 T cell receptor beta chains below come from one sample, sequenced in a study of blood T cell repertoires in COVID-19. Clones were read by immunoSEQ multiplex PCR, and TCRdb kept only the in-frame ones, dropping some. The sample lists about 61,000 clones; approximately 89% were seen once. Sequencing used peripheral blood. These receptors originate from a man in his sixties with acute or convalescent COVID-19.

This sequence joins TRBV9 and TRBJ2-3; possible D gene TRBD2, 6 bases. Trimming stripped 0 bases from V and 1 base from J, with 9 bases between. Germline assignment: CDR1 SGDLS and CDR2 YYNGEE. CDR3 size: 15 residues. The CDR3 spells CASSVVWGGTDTQYF. CDR3 coding DNA: TGTGCCAGCAGCGTAGTGTGGGGGGGCACAGATACGCAGTATTTT.

This chain connects TRBV12-5 to TRBJ1-1, with 7 bases identical to TRBD1. This CDR3 is built from 14 residues. The ends lost 4 bases at V and 5 bases at J; junction bases unmatched: 7. The germline CDR1 and CDR2 sequences are LGHNT and FRNRAP. The CDR3 spells CASGSEQGMTEAFF. Here the CDR3 DNA reads TGTGCTAGTGGTTCCGAACAGGGGATGACTGAAGCTTTCTTT.

The chain joins TRBV18 to TRBJ1-2; 7 bases are shared with TRBD1. V dropped 5 bases and J dropped 4; count of bases not matched to a gene: 7. The CDR3 is 14 residues long. From germline, CDR1 is KGHSH and CDR2 LQKENI. The CDR3 region is CASSGETGSYGYTF. The CDR3 bases are TGTGCCAGCTCAGGAGAGACAGGGAGCTATGGCTACACCTTC.

The chain combines TRBV9 with TRBJ2-7; 13 bases align to TRBD2. The trim removed 3 bases at V and 2 bases at J, leaving 5 bases unmatched. There are 16 residues in the CDR3. The germline V gene has CDR1 SGDLS and CDR2 YYNGEE. The CDR3 DNA is TGTGCCAGCAGCGCTGGGACTAGCGGGGACCCCTACGAGCAGTACTTC. As protein: CASSAGTSGDPYEQYF.

CDR3 DNA: TGTGCCAGCAGTTCTCCGGGACAGGGGGGGGCTGGCTACACCTTC. Translation gives CASSSPGQGGAGYTF. V usage is TRBV5-5 and J usage is TRBJ1-2; 11 bases are shared with TRBD1. This CDR3 region has 15 residues. The V and J ends lost 5 bases and 7 bases, in that order; junction bases with no gene match: 10. The germline V gene has CDR1 SGHKS and CDR2 YYEKEE (reference sequence).

This sequence joins TRBV3-1 (or the pseudogene TRBV3-2) and TRBJ1-1; D is possibly TRBD1 (5 bases). The CDR3 length is 15 residues. Trimming shortened V by 4 bases and J by 6 bases, and 18 bases separated the two germline ends. Germline CDR1 and CDR2: LGHDT and YNNKEL (reference sequence). The CDR3: CASSLIGGKGSEAFF. CDR3 nucleotides: TGTGCCAGCAGCCTTATTGGCGGAAAGGGGTCTGAAGCTTTCTTT.

The chain links TRBV6-5 to TRBJ1-2; TRBD1 matches 7 bases. V was clipped by 1 base and J by 4 bases; unmatched bases: 3. This CDR3 is built from 14 residues. Germline assignment: CDR1 MNHEY and CDR2 SVGAGI. The CDR3: CASSYLGQSYGYTF. The CDR3 bases are TGTGCCAGCAGTTACTTGGGACAGAGCTATGGCTACACCTTC.

The chain carries TRBV27 and TRBJ1-2; D is possibly TRBD1 (6 bases). Between the trimmed V and J ends, which lost 5 bases and 4 bases, there was a span of 23 bases. Per germline, CDR1 MNHEY and CDR2 SMNVEV (reference sequence). CDR3 length: 17 residues. The CDR3 nucleotides read TGTGCCAGCAGTCCAAGACTAGGGGATGGGGGGGCCTATGGCTACACCTTC. This sequence encodes CASSPRLGDGGAYGYTF.

The rearrangement links TRBV30 to TRBJ1-3, with TRBD1 identical over 7 bases. There are 14 residues in the CDR3. After removal of 5 bases from V and 1 base from J, the junction contained 5 bases not matched to a gene. Looked up from germline, CDR1 is GTSNPN and CDR2 is SVGIG (reference sequence). The DNA of the CDR3 is TGTGCCTGGTTTAGGGGGCCTTCTGGAAACACCATATATTTT. It encodes CAWFRGPSGNTIYF.

V is TRBV9 and J is TRBJ1-1; D unresolved. This CDR3 spans 14 amino acids. Germline V CDR1 and CDR2: SGDLS, YYNGEE. V was clipped by 5 bases and J by 6 bases, with 17 bases between them. CDR3 coding DNA: TGTGCCAGCAGTCCTAACGTAGTGCGCTCTGAAGCTTTCTTT. Residues: CASSPNVVRSEAFF.

The chain employs TRBV19 and TRBJ1-5; 7 nucleotides line up with TRBD1. The CDR3 is made up of 14 amino acids. Germline trimming cut 1 base from V and 6 bases from J; bases unmatched to any gene: 3. Germline V gene sequence: CDR1 LNHDA, CDR2 SQIVND (reference sequence). The CDR3 region is CASSIGTGAQPQHF. CDR3 in DNA: TGTGCCAGTAGTATAGGAACAGGGGCTCAGCCCCAGCATTTT.

J is TRBJ1-4 and V is TRBV27; 9 nucleotides line up with TRBD1. Unmatched junction bases numbered 13, after V lost 7 bases and J lost 4 bases. The germline gives CDR1 MNHEY, CDR2 SMNVEV (reference sequence). This CDR3 is 17 amino acids long. CDR3 sequence (DNA): TGTGCCAGCATATGCCCCGGGACAGGGAAGGGTAATGAAAAACTGTTTTTT. Protein: CASICPGTGKGNEKLFF.

V gene TRBV6-2 or TRBV6-3 combines with J gene TRBJ1-4; 12 positions agree with TRBD1. V lost 5 bases to trimming and J lost 8 bases; unmatched junction nucleotides: 6. The length of the CDR3 is 15 residues. In germline, CDR1 is MNHEY, CDR2 SVGEGT. The CDR3 loop reads CASSLSGTGGEKLFF. For the CDR3, the DNA is TGTGCCAGCAGTCTCTCCGGGACAGGGGGCGAAAAACTGTTTTTT.

V gene TRBV15 combines with J gene TRBJ1-4; D remains ambiguous. The CDR3 consists of 16 residues. Germline loops: CDR1 LNHNV, CDR2 YYDKDF (reference sequence). Trimming took 3 bases from V and 0 from J, leaving 11 bases between them. The CDR3 sequence: CATSRNSPATNEKLFF. As DNA, the CDR3 is TGTGCCACCAGCAGGAACAGCCCGGCAACTAATGAAAAACTGTTTTTT.

The rearrangement uses TRBV29-1 and TRBJ1-1, with 9 bases lining up with TRBD1. Germline trimming cut 7 bases from V and 5 bases from J; bases unmatched to any gene: 5. This CDR3 region has 12 residues. Per germline, CDR1 SQVTM and CDR2 ANQGSEA. CDR3 nucleotides: TGCAGCGGAGGTGACAGGGGGACTGAAGCTTTCTTT. It specifies CSGGDRGTEAFF.

The chain uses TRBV3-1 (or the pseudogene TRBV3-2) and TRBJ1-1; D perhaps matches TRBD1 (5 bases). V lost 0 bases, J lost 5 bases, and 19 bases lay in between. CDR3 length: 17 residues. Germline V gene lookup returns CDR1 LGHDT and CDR2 YNNKEL (reference sequence). CDR3: CASSQEPAPLRGTEAFF. The CDR3 DNA reads TGTGCCAGCAGCCAAGAGCCGGCCCCACTCCGGGGGACTGAAGCTTTCTTT.

This clone is a singleton in its sample. This chain connects TRBV20-1 to TRBJ1-1; perhaps TRBD1 as D (5 bases). This CDR3 has 12 residues. V gave up 3 bases and J gave up 7 bases, with 12 bases separating them. Germline V lookup: CDR1 DFQATT, CDR2 SNEGSKA (reference sequence). The DNA for the CDR3 is TGCAGTGCTAGTGGGGGGGTTGTTGAAGCTTTCTTT. Protein sequence: CSASGGVVEAFF.

The J gene is TRBJ1-5, the V gene TRBV19; D is unresolved. Germline V gene sequence: CDR1 LNHDA, CDR2 SQIVND (reference sequence). The ends were cut back, 5 bases at V and 0 bases at J, with 11 bases in the middle. The CDR3 sequence is 15 residues long. Here the CDR3 DNA reads TGTGCCAGTAGTGAGGGCCTTAATAGCAATCAGCCCCAGCATTTT. It translates to CASSEGLNSNQPQHF.

CDR3 sequence reads: CASSPGQGPGNQPQHF. CDR3 nucleotide sequence: TGTGCCAGCTCGCCTGGACAGGGGCCTGGCAATCAGCCCCAGCATTTT. The chain carries TRBV18 and TRBJ1-5; TRBD1 aligns across 9 bases. CDR1 is KGHSH, CDR2 LQKENI, per germline. CDR3 length: 16 residues. J gave up 2 bases and V 6 bases, and 8 bases lay outside the gene matches. Using reference TRBV18 and TRBJ1-5 for the parts outside the CDR3, the full variable domain is NAGVMQNPRHLVRRRGQEARLRCSPMKGHSHVYWYRQLPEEGLKFMVYLQKENIIDESGMPKERFSAEFPKEGPSILRIQQVVRGDSAAYFCASSPGQGPGNQPQHFGDGTRLSIL.

The V and J genes are TRBV16 and TRBJ1-1, with unresolved D. CDR1 and CDR2 (germline): KGHSY, FQNENV. Trimming pared 4 bases from V and 4 bases from J, leaving 10 bases between. This CDR3 comprises 13 residues. The DNA for the CDR3 is TGTGCCAGCAGCCCGGCGCAGCGCACTGAAGCTTTCTTT. It yields the protein CASSPAQRTEAFF. The entire variable domain, with the rest obtained from reference TRBV16 and TRBJ1-1, is as follows: GEEVAQTPKHLVRGEGQKAKLYCAPIKGHSYVFWYQQVLKNEFKFLISFQNENVFDETGMPKERFSAKCLPNSPCSLEIQATKLEDSAVYFCASSPAQRTEAFFGQGTRLTVV.

The chain uses TRBV6-1 and TRBJ1-2; TRBD1 aligns across 8 bases. CDR3 length: 15 residues. The ends lost 3 bases at V and 5 bases at J; junction bases unmatched: 8. CDR1 is MNHNS, CDR2 SASEGT, per germline. Here the CDR3 DNA reads TGTGCCAGCAGTGATATAGGGACAGGCGGATATGGCTACACCTTC. Protein: CASSDIGTGGYGYTF.

The count of this clone is one. This sequence joins TRBV3-1 (or the pseudogene TRBV3-2) and TRBJ2-2; 9 nucleotides match TRBD2. Germline V gene sequence: CDR1 LGHDT, CDR2 YNNKEL (reference sequence). V shed 3 bases, J shed 6 bases, and the junction held 5 bases outside the gene matches. The CDR3 totals 15 residues. The DNA of the CDR3 is TGTGCCAGCAGCCAGGGGGTAGCGGGGGCCGGGGAGCTGTTTTTT. It translates to CASSQGVAGAGELFF.

The V and J genes are TRBV7-2 and TRBJ1-2, with D perhaps matching TRBD1 (6 bases). The CDR3 loop spans 12 amino acids. Germline V CDR1 and CDR2: SGHTA, FQGNSA. The V and J ends lost 5 bases and 8 bases respectively, with 12 bases between them. CDR3 protein: CASSKQGRGYTF. CDR3 sequence (DNA): TGTGCCAGCAGCAAACAGGGTCGGGGCTACACCTTC.

This sequence joins TRBV6-5 and TRBJ2-7, with 10 nucleotides matching TRBD1. The CDR3 loop spans 15 amino acids. Germline values: CDR1 MNHEY, CDR2 SVGAGI. The V segment lost 6 bases and the J segment 0 bases; nucleotides outside the gene matches: 5. The CDR3 DNA follows: TGTGCCAGCAGGAGGGGACAGGGGATCTCCTACGAGCAGTACTTC. Translated, it gives CASRRGQGISYEQYF.

The V and J genes are TRBV29-1 and TRBJ2-7; maybe TRBD1 (6 bases). Trimming removed 5 bases at V and 1 base at J, with 15 bases between. The CDR3 sequence is 14 residues long. Germline V gene sequence: CDR1 SQVTM, CDR2 ANQGSEA. CDR3 sequence reads: CSVRDQGRSYEQYF. The CDR3 DNA follows: TGCAGCGTTAGGGACCAGGGGCGATCCTACGAGCAGTACTTC.

The gene calls are TRBV9 and TRBJ2-7; D is possibly TRBD1 (5 bases). This CDR3 has 14 residues. Germline V gene data show CDR1 as SGDLS and CDR2 as YYNGEE. The V end lost 3 bases, the J end lost 0 bases, and 10 bases lay between the germline ends. CDR3 coding DNA: TGTGCCAGCAGCGCCGACAGTAGCTCCTACGAGCAGTACTTC. Translated, it gives CASSADSSSYEQYF.

CDR3 region: CASSLGQGWDTEAFF. Here the CDR3 DNA reads TGCGCCAGCAGCTTGGGACAGGGTTGGGACACTGAAGCTTTCTTT. The genes are TRBV5-1 and TRBJ1-1; 7 bases agree with TRBD1. Germline V gene sequence: CDR1 SGHRS, CDR2 YFSETQ. CDR3 length equals 15 residues. With 0 bases clipped from V and 3 bases from J, the junction kept 5 bases outside the gene matches. The full variable domain, its missing parts supplied by reference TRBV5-1 and TRBJ1-1, is KAGVTQTPRYLIKTRGQQVTLSCSPISGHRSVSWYQQTPGQGLQFLFEYFSETQRNKGNFPGRFSGRQFSNSRSEMNVSTLELGDSALYLCASSLGQGWDTEAFFGQGTRLTVV.